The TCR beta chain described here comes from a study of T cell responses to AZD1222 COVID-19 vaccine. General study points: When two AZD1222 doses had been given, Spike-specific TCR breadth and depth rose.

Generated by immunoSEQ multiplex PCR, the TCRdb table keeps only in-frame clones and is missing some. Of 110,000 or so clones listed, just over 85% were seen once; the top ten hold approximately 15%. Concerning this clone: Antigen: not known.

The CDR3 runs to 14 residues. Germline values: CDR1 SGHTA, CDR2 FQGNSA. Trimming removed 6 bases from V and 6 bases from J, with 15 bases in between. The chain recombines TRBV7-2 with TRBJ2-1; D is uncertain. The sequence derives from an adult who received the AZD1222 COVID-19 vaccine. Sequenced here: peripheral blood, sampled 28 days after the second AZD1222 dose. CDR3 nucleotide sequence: TGTGCCAGCAGTCGTGCCGAGGTCAGCAATGAGCAGTTCTTC. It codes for CASSRAEVSNEQFF.